This T cell receptor beta chain appears in the sequencing data of a study of graft-versus-host responses after intestinal transplantation. Overall study context: Transplants given to recipients were multivisceral, liver-intestinal, or isolated intestinal. Anti-thymocyte globulin induction, then tacrolimus and steroids for about 3 years, went to all recipients. Points from the study as a whole: The study found high graft-versus-host to host-versus-graft clonal ratios in allografts of patients with graft-donor T cell macrochimerism. GvH clones turned up in recipient marrow; some had shown up first in ileum or blood.

The protocol was immunoSEQ multiplex PCR, while the TCRdb copy is restricted to in-frame clones and leaves out a portion. The sample includes about 89,000 clones, about 93% of them seen just once. V was pared by 3 bases and J by 0 bases, with 4 bases of the junction left unmatched. The germline V gene encodes CDR1 GTSNPN and CDR2 SVGIG (reference sequence). The CDR3 totals 14 residues. With regard to this clone: Its antigen is as yet unknown.

The sample was unstimulated CD8+ T cells sorted from spleen or lymph node cells, taken before intestinal transplant. This chain links TRBV30 with TRBJ1-1; 7 nucleotides match TRBD1. The TCR was taken from a human donor who received an intestinal transplant. For the CDR3, the DNA is TGTGCCTGGAGCCTAACAGGGGTGAACACTGAAGCTTTCTTT. Encoded protein: CAWSLTGVNTEAFF. Full variable domain (remainder filled in from reference TRBV30 and TRBJ1-1): SQTIHQWPATLVQPVGSPLSLECTVEGTSNPNLYWYRQAAGRGLQLLFYSVGIGQISSEVPQNLSASRPQDRQFILSSKKLLLSDSGFYLCAWSLTGVNTEAFFGQGTRLTVV.